The 8 T cell receptor beta chains presented below share a single source sample, sequenced in a study of T-cell memory formation after mild COVID-19. MiXCR, applied by TCRdb to the 5' RACE reads, yields one record per CDR3 protein. The table has a few hundred thousand distinct CDR3 sequences, roughly 15% seen once; the top ten hold about a fifth. Sequences were obtained from PBMCs or a T cell subset sorted from them (not recorded which). The receptors derive from a man between 18 and 35 years old who had mild COVID-19 (a few samples of this study predate the infection). Cell type and time point are not known.

This rearrangement joins TRBV7-2 to TRBJ1-1, with 10 bases fitting TRBD1. V trimming: 5 bases; J trimming: 5 bases; junction bases outside the gene matches: 11. This CDR3 region has 16 residues. The V gene's germline CDR1 is SGHTA and CDR2 FQGNSA. The CDR3 spells CASSPRQGAVRTEAFF. In DNA, the CDR3 is TGTGCCAGCAGCCCGAGACAGGGGGCGGTGAGAACTGAAGCTTTCTTT. Together with reference TRBV7-2 and TRBJ1-1, the CDR3 gives the full variable domain: GAGVSQSPSNKVTEKGKDVELRCDPISGHTALYWYRQSLGQGLEFLIYFQGNSAPDKSGLPSDRFSAERTGGSVSTLTIQRTQQEDSAVYLCASSPRQGAVRTEAFFGQGTRLTVV.

J is TRBJ2-7 and V is TRBV7-9, with D possibly being TRBD1 or TRBD2 (5 bases each). V gave up 0 bases and J gave up 9 bases, with 12 bases separating them. The CDR3 contains 13 residues. Germline-derived CDR1 and CDR2 are SEHNR and FQNEAQ (reference sequence). CDR3 nucleotide sequence: TGTGCCAGCAGCTTAGCCGGGTCCGGGACGCAGTACGTC. Its protein is CASSLAGSGTQYV.

The chain couples TRBV12-3 or TRBV12-4 to TRBJ2-3, with D unresolved. The V end lost 5 bases, the J end lost 2 bases, and 11 bases lay between the germline ends. The CDR3 is 14 residues long. The CDR3 loop reads CASSRSVYTDTQYF. As DNA, the CDR3 is TGTGCCAGCAGTCGAAGTGTTTACACAGATACGCAGTATTTT.

This clonotype has only a few counts. V is TRBV11-2 and J is TRBJ1-2, with TRBD1 matching 7 bases. From germline, CDR1 is SGHAT and CDR2 FQNNGV. Trimming at V came to 2 bases and at J to 7 bases, leaving 16 bases not matched to a gene. CDR3 length equals 17 residues. CDR3 DNA: TGTGCCAGCAGCTTATCGAGGGGAACAGGGGATGCGGCTGGCTACACCTTC. It yields the protein CASSLSRGTGDAAGYTF.

The rearrangement uses TRBV27 and TRBJ1-3, with D possibly TRBD1 on 5 matching bases. Per the germline V gene, CDR1 is MNHEY and CDR2 is SMNVEV (reference sequence). The CDR3 length is 18 residues. V lost 0 bases and J lost 1, with 16 bases in between. Here the CDR3 DNA reads TGTGCCAGCAGTTTATCCTCCCAGGGTCTAACTTCTGGAAACACCATATATTTT. Protein: CASSLSSQGLTSGNTIYF.

There are a few counts of this clonotype. J is TRBJ2-3 and V is TRBV7-9; no reliable D call. V was pared by 5 bases and J by 6 bases, with 24 bases between. Germline CDR1 reads SEHNR; CDR2 reads FQNEAQ (reference sequence). The CDR3 has 17 residues. Here the CDR3 DNA reads TGTGCCAGCAGCCGTTTAGCCGTGGACCGCCTGGCGGATACGCAGTATTTT. This sequence encodes CASSRLAVDRLADTQYF.

The gene calls are TRBV5-1 and TRBJ2-7; D gene uncertain. The CDR3 runs 11 residues. The germline V gene has CDR1 SGHRS and CDR2 YFSETQ. Trimming removed 4 bases from V and 8 bases from J, with 10 bases in between. As DNA, the CDR3 is TGCGCCAGCAGCGGGGAAGGGAAGCAGTACTTC. It is translated as CASSGEGKQYF.

The chain has TRBV30 and TRBJ2-7; D is possibly TRBD1 (5 bases). This CDR3 comprises 13 residues. CDR1 and CDR2 (germline): GTSNPN, SVGIG (reference sequence). Trimming shortened V by 7 bases and J by 2 bases, and 15 bases separated the two germline ends. The CDR3 is CALYPGPAYEQYF. Written as DNA, the CDR3 is TGTGCCTTGTACCCAGGGCCCGCCTACGAGCAGTACTTC.